This entry is about one T cell receptor beta chain. Its antigen is unidentified. CDR3 size: 13 residues. Germline V gene sequence: CDR1 MNHEY, CDR2 SMNVEV (reference sequence). V was clipped by 5 bases and J by 8 bases; unmatched bases: 6. These data originate in a study of cytomegalovirus exposure and HLA in healthy donors. Libraries were prepared by immunoSEQ multiplex PCR; TCRdb keeps only in-frame clonotypes and omits some of them. Of about 75,000 clones listed, around four fifths were seen once; the top ten hold less than 3%. General study results and limits: The study flagged some 170 TCR beta chains as cytomegalovirus-associated. In a later analysis, first-cohort TCR clusters were found to tend to co-occur in the 130 or so validation repertoires.

The chain combines TRBV27 with TRBJ1-2, with TRBD1 matching 9 bases. The sequencing input was PBMCs. This sequence was found in a young man in good health and CMV-seronegative. CDR3 DNA sequence: TGTGCCAGCAGTAGACAGGGGGTGGTAGGCTACACCTTC. Amino acid sequence: CASSRQGVVGYTF.